A selection of T cell receptor beta chains follows, all from one sample in a study of shared clonotypes between healthy human individuals. Assay used: immunoSEQ multiplex PCR; TCRdb lists only in-frame clones, some missing. The data contain over 2 million clones, approximately 95% of them singletons. Sample: naive CD8+ T cells sorted from blood. The receptors derive from a man aged 18-30 years in good health. CDR3s include the opening cysteine and the closing phenylalanine or tryptophan. A D gene is named only where the DNA matches it firmly. Rows give clone size only sometimes, using once, few, many, or a class for an expanded clone.

J: TRBJ2-3; V: TRBV27; D: -; size: -; DNA: TGTGCCAGCAGTTATTTAGGCACGCAGTATTTT; CDR3: CASSYLGTQYF
J: TRBJ2-1; V: TRBV10-3; D: -; size: -; DNA: TGTGCCATCAGTGAGTCGAAACTCCGTCCGGGAGAGCAGTTCTTC; CDR3: CAISESKLRPGEQFF
J: TRBJ2-5; V: TRBV4-3; D: -; size: -; DNA: TGCGCCAGCAGCCAAGATATGAGTATTTCGGGCGGGGAGACCCAGTACTTC; CDR3: CASSQDMSISGGETQYF
J: TRBJ2-3; V: TRBV7-9; D: -; size: -; DNA: TGTGCCAGCAGCTCGGACGGGAAAAGCACAGATACGCAGTATTTT; CDR3: CASSSDGKSTDTQYF
J: TRBJ1-1; V: TRBV6-1; D: -; size: -; DNA: TGTGCCAGCATCGCACCGGGGGCTTGGACTGAAGCTTTCTTT; CDR3: CASIAPGAWTEAFF
J: TRBJ2-1; V: TRBV6-5; D: TRBD2; size: -; DNA: TGTGCCAGCAGTTACTCCCTAGCGGGAGAGGGGTATGAGCAGTTCTTC; CDR3: CASSYSLAGEGYEQFF
J: TRBJ2-7; V: TRBV7-6; D: TRBD1; size: -; DNA: TGTGCCAGCAGCTGGGGACAGCTTTACGAGCAGTACTTC; CDR3: CASSWGQLYEQYF
J: TRBJ2-3; V: TRBV6-1; D: -; size: -; DNA: TGTGCCAGCAGTGAAACAGGCAGCCCAGGACCCTTTACGCAGTATTTT; CDR3: CASSETGSPGPFTQYF
J: TRBJ1-1; V: TRBV7-6; D: -; size: -; DNA: TGTGCCAGCAGCTCTGGACAGTTGAACACTGAAGCTTTCTTT; CDR3: CASSSGQLNTEAFF
J: TRBJ1-1; V: TRBV7-9; D: TRBD1; size: -; DNA: TGTGCCAGCAGCCGGGGGACAGGGGGTCTCGCTGAAGCTTTCTTT; CDR3: CASSRGTGGLAEAFF
J: TRBJ2-7; V: TRBV7-9; D: TRBD1; size: -; DNA: TGTGCCAGCAGCGATACGGGACAGCCCTACGAGCAGTACTTC; CDR3: CASSDTGQPYEQYF
J: TRBJ1-5; V: TRBV28; D: TRBD1; size: -; DNA: TGTGCCAGCAGTTTGGAGGGGGCGGGCAATCAGCCCCAGCATTTT; CDR3: CASSLEGAGNQPQHF
J: TRBJ2-3; V: TRBV19; D: -; size: -; DNA: TGTGCCAGTAACGCTTCGGACTCCCATTCAGATACGCAGTATTTT; CDR3: CASNASDSHSDTQYF
J: TRBJ1-2; V: TRBV10-2; D: TRBD1; size: -; DNA: TGCGCCAGCACCCAGACAGGGGCTAGGGGCTACACCTTC; CDR3: CASTQTGARGYTF
J: TRBJ1-2; V: TRBV6-5; D: -; size: -; DNA: TGTGCCAGCAGTTATAGCGGTGCCTATGGCTACACCTTC; CDR3: CASSYSGAYGYTF
J: TRBJ2-7; V: TRBV27; D: -; size: -; DNA: TGTGCCAGCAGTCCCCAAGCCCCCTTGGGCGAGCAGTACTTC; CDR3: CASSPQAPLGEQYF
J: TRBJ2-1; V: TRBV2; D: -; size: -; DNA: TGTGCCAGCAGTGAAGAGGGGCTAGCCCATGAGCAGTTCTTC; CDR3: CASSEEGLAHEQFF
J: TRBJ1-5; V: TRBV7-8; D: -; size: -; DNA: TGTGCCAGCAGCGGGGGGACCGTCGAAAACAATCAGCCCCAGCATTTT; CDR3: CASSGGTVENNQPQHF
J: TRBJ1-2; V: TRBV30; D: TRBD1; size: -; DNA: TGTGCCTGGAGTGGCACAGGGGGGGATGGCTACACCTTC; CDR3: CAWSGTGGDGYTF
J: TRBJ2-1; V: TRBV6-1; D: TRBD1; size: -; DNA: TGTGCCAGCAGTGCCCCCCCGACAGGGGTCCAGTTCTTC; CDR3: CASSAPPTGVQFF
J: TRBJ2-7; V: TRBV5-1; D: -; size: once; DNA: TGCGCCAGCAGCCGATTAGCGGATACCTACGAGCAGTACTTC; CDR3: CASSRLADTYEQYF
J: TRBJ2-1; V: TRBV5-1; D: -; size: -; DNA: TGCGCCAGCAGTCAAATCATTGGAGCTTCTGGACAGGAGCAGTTCTTC; CDR3: CASSQIIGASGQEQFF
J: TRBJ2-1; V: TRBV9; D: TRBD2; size: -; DNA: TGTGCCAGCAGCGTAGGGGTAGCGGGGGTAGAGCAGTTCTTC; CDR3: CASSVGVAGVEQFF
J: TRBJ2-6; V: TRBV27; D: TRBD1; size: -; DNA: TGTGCCAGCAGTAAGGGGGCAGGGACTGGGGCCAACGTCCTGACTTTC; CDR3: CASSKGAGTGANVLTF
J: TRBJ2-7; V: TRBV27; D: -; size: -; DNA: TGTGCCAGCAGTCCAGGGGGAGGAGAGCAGTACTTC; CDR3: CASSPGGGEQYF
J: TRBJ1-5; V: TRBV5-1; D: TRBD1; size: -; DNA: TGCGCCAGCAGCTTGTCCGACAGGGGAGGACAGCCCCAGCATTTT; CDR3: CASSLSDRGGQPQHF
J: TRBJ1-1; V: TRBV7-9; D: -; size: -; DNA: TGTGCCAGCAGCTTAGGGGGGGAGGCAGGGCAAGCTTTCTTT; CDR3: CASSLGGEAGQAFF
J: TRBJ2-5; V: TRBV12-5; D: -; size: -; DNA: TGTGCTAGTGGTTACCCCCCCGTCGAGACCCAGTACTTC; CDR3: CASGYPPVETQYF
J: TRBJ1-1; V: TRBV12-5; D: TRBD1; size: -; DNA: TGTGCTAGTGGTTTGGTACAGGGGGCCCTTCAAATGAACACTGAAGCTTTCTTT; CDR3: CASGLVQGALQMNTEAFF
J: TRBJ1-1; V: TRBV19; D: -; size: -; DNA: TGTGCCAGTAGTATAGATGGGGAGGCTGAAGCTTTCTTT; CDR3: CASSIDGEAEAFF
J: TRBJ1-6; V: TRBV5-4; D: -; size: -; DNA: TGTGCCAGCAGCTTGGATGTATTACACTTT; CDR3: CASSLDVLHF
J: TRBJ1-2; V: TRBV7-6; D: -; size: few; DNA: TGTGCCAGCAGCTTAGGCCCGGCGGCGGGCGGCTACACCTTC; CDR3: CASSLGPAAGGYTF
J: TRBJ1-2; V: TRBV10-2; D: -; size: once; DNA: TGCGCCAGCAGTGAGTCTCTAACGGAATATGGCTACACCTTC; CDR3: CASSESLTEYGYTF
J: TRBJ2-7; V: TRBV28; D: -; size: few; DNA: TGTGCCAGCAGTTTAGTAGTGACAGACTACGAGCAGTACTTC; CDR3: CASSLVVTDYEQYF
J: TRBJ2-7; V: TRBV6-5; D: TRBD2; size: -; DNA: TGTGCCAGCAGTTACGGTGCGGGGGGATACGAGCAGTACTTC; CDR3: CASSYGAGGYEQYF
J: TRBJ1-3; V: TRBV4-3; D: -; size: -; DNA: TGCGCCAGCAGCCATGATCAAAAGGTCCCCACTGGAAACACCATATATTTT; CDR3: CASSHDQKVPTGNTIYF
J: TRBJ2-7; V: TRBV28; D: TRBD1; size: -; DNA: TGTGCCAGCAGCCGTCCGGACAGGGTCCACGAGCAGTACTTC; CDR3: CASSRPDRVHEQYF
J: TRBJ2-5; V: TRBV4-2; D: -; size: -; DNA: TGTGCCAGCAGCCAGTCGGATGAGACCCAGTACTTC; CDR3: CASSQSDETQYF
J: TRBJ1-2; V: TRBV29-1; D: -; size: -; DNA: TGCAGCGCTCCCGGGGACCACGGTGGCTACACCTTC; CDR3: CSAPGDHGGYTF
J: TRBJ1-2; V: TRBV9; D: TRBD1; size: -; DNA: TGTGCCAGCAGCGGAAGGACAGGTGTCAGCTATGGCTACACCTTC; CDR3: CASSGRTGVSYGYTF
J: TRBJ2-1; V: TRBV7-2; D: TRBD2; size: -; DNA: TGTGCCAGCAGCTTCGGGCCCCTACTAGCGGAGCGTTACAATGAGCAGTTCTTC; CDR3: CASSFGPLLAERYNEQFF
J: TRBJ2-7; V: TRBV11-3; D: TRBD1; size: -; DNA: TGTGCCAGCAGCTTAGGATTGACAGGGAGTCAGTACTTC; CDR3: CASSLGLTGSQYF
J: TRBJ2-3; V: TRBV7-9; D: -; size: -; DNA: TGTGCCAGCAGCACCGAAAACACGGCTAGCACAGATACGCAGTATTTT; CDR3: CASSTENTASTDTQYF
J: TRBJ2-1; V: TRBV7-9; D: -; size: -; DNA: TGTGCCAGCAGCGACTCGGGCCTGTCTGGTGAGCAGTTCTTC; CDR3: CASSDSGLSGEQFF
J: TRBJ2-7; V: TRBV6-1; D: -; size: -; DNA: TGTGCCAGCAGTGACCTCGGGGAGGGGGGTTCCTACGAGCAGTACTTC; CDR3: CASSDLGEGGSYEQYF